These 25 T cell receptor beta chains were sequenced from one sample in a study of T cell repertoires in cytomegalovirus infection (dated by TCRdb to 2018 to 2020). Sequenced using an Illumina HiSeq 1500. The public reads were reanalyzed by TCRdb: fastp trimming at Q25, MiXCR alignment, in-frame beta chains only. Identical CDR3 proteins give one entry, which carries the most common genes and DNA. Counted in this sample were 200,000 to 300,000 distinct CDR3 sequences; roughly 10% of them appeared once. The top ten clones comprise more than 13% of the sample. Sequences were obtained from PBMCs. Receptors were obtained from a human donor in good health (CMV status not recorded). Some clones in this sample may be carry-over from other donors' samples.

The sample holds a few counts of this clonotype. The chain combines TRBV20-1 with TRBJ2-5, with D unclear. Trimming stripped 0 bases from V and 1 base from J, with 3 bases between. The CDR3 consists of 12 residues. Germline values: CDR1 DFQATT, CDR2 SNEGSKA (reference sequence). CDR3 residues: CSARDSQETQYF. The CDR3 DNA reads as TGCAGTGCTAGAGACAGCCAAGAGACCCAGTACTTC.

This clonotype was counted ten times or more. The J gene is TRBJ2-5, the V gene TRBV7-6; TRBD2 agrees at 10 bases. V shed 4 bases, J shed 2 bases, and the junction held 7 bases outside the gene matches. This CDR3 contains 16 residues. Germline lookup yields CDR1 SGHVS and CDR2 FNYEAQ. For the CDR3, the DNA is TGTGCCAGCAGCTCTAGACTAGCGGGCCTACAAGAGACCCAGTACTTC. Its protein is CASSSRLAGLQETQYF. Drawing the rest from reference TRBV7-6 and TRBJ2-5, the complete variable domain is GAGVSQSPRYKVTKRGQDVALRCDPISGHVSLYWYRQALGQGPEFLTYFNYEAQQDKSGLPNDRFSAERPEGSISTLTIQRTEQRDSAMYRCASSSRLAGLQETQYFGPGTRLLVL.

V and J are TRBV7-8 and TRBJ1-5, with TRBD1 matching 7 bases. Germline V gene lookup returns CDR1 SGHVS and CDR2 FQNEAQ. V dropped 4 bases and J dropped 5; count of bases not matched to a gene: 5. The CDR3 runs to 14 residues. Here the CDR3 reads CASSSQGTDQPQHF. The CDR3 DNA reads TGTGCCAGCAGCTCACAGGGGACCGATCAGCCCCAGCATTTT.

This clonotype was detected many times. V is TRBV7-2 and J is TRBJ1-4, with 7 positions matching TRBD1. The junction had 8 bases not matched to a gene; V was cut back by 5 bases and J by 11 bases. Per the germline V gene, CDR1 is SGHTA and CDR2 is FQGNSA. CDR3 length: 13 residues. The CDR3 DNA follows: TGTGCCAGCAGCCGGGACAGAGGTCAGAAACTGTTTTTT. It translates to CASSRDRGQKLFF.

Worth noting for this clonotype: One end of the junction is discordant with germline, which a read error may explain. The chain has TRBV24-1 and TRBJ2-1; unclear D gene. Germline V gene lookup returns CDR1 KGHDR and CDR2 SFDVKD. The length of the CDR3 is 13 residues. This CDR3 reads CATSDFPHNERFF. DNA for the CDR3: TGTGCCACCAGTGATTTCCCCCACAATGAGCGGTTCTTC.

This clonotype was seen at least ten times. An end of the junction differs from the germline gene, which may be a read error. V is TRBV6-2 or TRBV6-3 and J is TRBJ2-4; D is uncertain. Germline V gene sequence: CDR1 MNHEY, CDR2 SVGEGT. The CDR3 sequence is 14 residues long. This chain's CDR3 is CASSYSDAKNIQYF. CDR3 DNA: TGTGCCAGCAGCTACTCAGACGCCAAAAACATTCAGTACTTC.

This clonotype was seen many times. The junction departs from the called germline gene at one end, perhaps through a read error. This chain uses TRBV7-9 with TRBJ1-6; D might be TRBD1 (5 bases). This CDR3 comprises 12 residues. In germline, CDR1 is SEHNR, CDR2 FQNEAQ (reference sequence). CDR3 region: CASSREGRIVYF. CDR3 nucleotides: TGTGCCAGCAGCCGGGAGGGGCGGATAGTCTACTTT.

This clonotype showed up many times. CDR3 protein: CASSRTASTGELFF. CDR3 coding DNA: TGTGCCAGTAGTAGAACAGCCTCCACCGGGGAGCTGTTTTTT. The J gene is TRBJ2-2, the V gene TRBV19; no firm D call. CDR3 length: 14 residues. V gave up 4 bases and J gave up 4 bases, with 10 bases separating them. CDR1 is LNHDA, CDR2 SQIVND, per germline (reference sequence).

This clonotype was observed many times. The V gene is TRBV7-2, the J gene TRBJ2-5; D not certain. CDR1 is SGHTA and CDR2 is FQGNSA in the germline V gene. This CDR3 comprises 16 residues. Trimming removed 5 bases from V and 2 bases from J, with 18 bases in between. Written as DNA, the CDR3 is TGTGCCAGCAGCCTATACCCTCTGACGGCGCAAGAGACCCAGTACTTC. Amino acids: CASSLYPLTAQETQYF.

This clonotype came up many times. CDR3 DNA sequence: TGTGCCAGCAGCGCATCGTGGGGGGAGCAGTACTTC. It translates to CASSASWGEQYF. The V gene is TRBV12-3 or TRBV12-4, the J gene TRBJ2-7; tentatively, D is TRBD1 or TRBD2 (5 bases each). This CDR3 spans 12 amino acids. V was cut by 6 bases and J by 7 bases, with 13 bases left in between.

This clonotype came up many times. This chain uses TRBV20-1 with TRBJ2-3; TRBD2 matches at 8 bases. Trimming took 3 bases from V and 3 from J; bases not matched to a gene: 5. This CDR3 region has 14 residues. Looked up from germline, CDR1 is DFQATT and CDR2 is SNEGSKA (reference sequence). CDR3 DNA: TGCAGTGCTAGCGCGGGAGGTAGGACAGATACGCAGTATTTT. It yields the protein CSASAGGRTDTQYF.

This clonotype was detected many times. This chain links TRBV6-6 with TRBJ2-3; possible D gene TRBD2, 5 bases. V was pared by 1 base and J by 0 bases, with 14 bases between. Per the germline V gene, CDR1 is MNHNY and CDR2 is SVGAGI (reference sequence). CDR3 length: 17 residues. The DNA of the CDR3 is TGTGCCAGCAGTTACTATAGACCGGGAACTAGCACAGATACGCAGTATTTT. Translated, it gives CASSYYRPGTSTDTQYF.

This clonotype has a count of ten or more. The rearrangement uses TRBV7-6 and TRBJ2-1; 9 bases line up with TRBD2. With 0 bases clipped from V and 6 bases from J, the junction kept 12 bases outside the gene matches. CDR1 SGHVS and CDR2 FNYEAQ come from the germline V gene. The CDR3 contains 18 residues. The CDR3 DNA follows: TGTGCCAGCAGCTTAGCCCAGCGGGAGGATTGGGCCCTCAATGAGCAGTTCTTC. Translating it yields CASSLAQREDWALNEQFF. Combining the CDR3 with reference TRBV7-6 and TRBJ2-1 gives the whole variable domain GAGVSQSPRYKVTKRGQDVALRCDPISGHVSLYWYRQALGQGPEFLTYFNYEAQQDKSGLPNDRFSAERPEGSISTLTIQRTEQRDSAMYRCASSLAQREDWALNEQFFGPGTRLTVL.

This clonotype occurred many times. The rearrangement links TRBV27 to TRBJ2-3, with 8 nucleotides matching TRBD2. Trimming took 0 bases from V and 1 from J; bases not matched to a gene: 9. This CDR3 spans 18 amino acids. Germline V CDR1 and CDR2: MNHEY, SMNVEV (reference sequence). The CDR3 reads CASSLSFLMRGGTDTQYF. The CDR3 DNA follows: TGTGCCAGCAGTTTATCCTTCTTAATGCGGGGGGGCACAGATACGCAGTATTTT.

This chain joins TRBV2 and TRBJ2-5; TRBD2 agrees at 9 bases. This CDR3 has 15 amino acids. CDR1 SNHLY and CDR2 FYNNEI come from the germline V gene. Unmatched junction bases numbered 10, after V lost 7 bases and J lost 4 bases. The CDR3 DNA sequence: TGTGCCAGCACCTCCCGGGCGGGGGGGCCAGAGACCCAGTACTTC. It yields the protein CASTSRAGGPETQYF. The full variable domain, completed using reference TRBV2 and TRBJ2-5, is EPEVTQTPSHQVTQMGQEVILRCVPISNHLYFYWYRQILGQKVEFLVSFYNNEISEKSEIFDDQFSVERPDGSNFTLKIRSTKLEDSAMYFCASTSRAGGPETQYFGPGTRLLVL.

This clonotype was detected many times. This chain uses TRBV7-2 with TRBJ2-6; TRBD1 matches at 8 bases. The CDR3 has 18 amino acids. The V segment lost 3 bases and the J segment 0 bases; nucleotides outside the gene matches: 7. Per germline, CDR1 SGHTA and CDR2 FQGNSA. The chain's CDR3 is CASSLTTGAVSGANVLTF. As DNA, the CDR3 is TGTGCCAGCAGCTTGACGACAGGGGCCGTCTCTGGGGCCAACGTCCTGACTTTC.

This CDR3 is CAIRVLQGANTEAFF. CDR3 sequence (DNA): TGTGCCATCAGGGTTCTACAGGGGGCGAACACTGAAGCTTTCTTT. This chain connects TRBV10-3 to TRBJ1-1, with TRBD1 matching over 9 bases. Germline trimming cut 6 bases from V and 1 base from J; bases unmatched to any gene: 6. Germline CDR1 ENHRY, CDR2 SYGVKD. The CDR3 length is 15 residues.

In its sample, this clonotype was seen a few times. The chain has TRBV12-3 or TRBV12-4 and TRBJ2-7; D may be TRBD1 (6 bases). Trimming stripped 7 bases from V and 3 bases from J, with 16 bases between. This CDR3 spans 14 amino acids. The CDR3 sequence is CASMEQGSSYEQYF. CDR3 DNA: TGTGCCAGCATGGAACAGGGTTCTAGCTACGAGCAGTACTTC.

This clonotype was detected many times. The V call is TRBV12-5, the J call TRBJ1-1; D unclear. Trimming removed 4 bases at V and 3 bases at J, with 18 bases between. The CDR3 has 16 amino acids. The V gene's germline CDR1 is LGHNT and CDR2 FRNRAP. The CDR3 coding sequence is TGTGCTAGTGGTTACGGACCCCCCCTAATGGACACTGAAGCTTTCTTT. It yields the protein CASGYGPPLMDTEAFF.

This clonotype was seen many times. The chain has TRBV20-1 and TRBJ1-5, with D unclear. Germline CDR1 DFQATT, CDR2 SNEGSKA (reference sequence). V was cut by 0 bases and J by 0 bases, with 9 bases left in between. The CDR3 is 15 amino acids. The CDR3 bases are TGCAGTGCTAGAGATCAGGAGGTTAGCAATCAGCCCCAGCATTTT. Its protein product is CSARDQEVSNQPQHF.

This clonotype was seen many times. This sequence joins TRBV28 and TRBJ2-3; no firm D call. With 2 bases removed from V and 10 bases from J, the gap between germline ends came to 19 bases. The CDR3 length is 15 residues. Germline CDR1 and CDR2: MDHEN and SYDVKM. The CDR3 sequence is CASSLGWAGSVAQYF. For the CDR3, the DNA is TGTGCCAGCAGTTTAGGATGGGCTGGGTCGGTGGCGCAGTATTTT.

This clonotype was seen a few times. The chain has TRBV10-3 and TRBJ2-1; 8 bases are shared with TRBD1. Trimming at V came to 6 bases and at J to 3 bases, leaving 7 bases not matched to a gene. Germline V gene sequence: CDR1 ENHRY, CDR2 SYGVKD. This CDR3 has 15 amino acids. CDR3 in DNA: TGTGCCATCAGGGGCGAGACAGGGGTCTACAATGAGCAGTTCTTC. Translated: CAIRGETGVYNEQFF.

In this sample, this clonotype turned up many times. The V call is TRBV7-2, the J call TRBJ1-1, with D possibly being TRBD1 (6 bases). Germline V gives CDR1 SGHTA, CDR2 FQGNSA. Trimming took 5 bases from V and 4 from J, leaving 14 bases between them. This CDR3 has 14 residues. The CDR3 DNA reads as TGTGCCAGCAGCCAGCCGACAGGCGCCACTGAAGCTTTCTTT. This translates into CASSQPTGATEAFF.

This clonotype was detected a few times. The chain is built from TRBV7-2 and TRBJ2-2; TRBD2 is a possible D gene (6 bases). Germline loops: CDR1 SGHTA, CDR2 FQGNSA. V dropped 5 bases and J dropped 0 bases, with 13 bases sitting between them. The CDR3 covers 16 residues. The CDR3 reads CASSIGAGTNTGELFF. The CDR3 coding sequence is TGTGCCAGCAGCATAGGGGCGGGGACGAACACCGGGGAGCTGTTTTTT.

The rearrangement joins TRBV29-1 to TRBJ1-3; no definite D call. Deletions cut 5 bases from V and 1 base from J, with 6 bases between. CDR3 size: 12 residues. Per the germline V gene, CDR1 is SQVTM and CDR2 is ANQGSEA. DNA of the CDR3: TGCAGCGTTCTGAGATCTGGAAACACCATATATTTT. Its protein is CSVLRSGNTIYF.